Each of the 21 T cell receptor beta chains below was sequenced from the same sample in a study of blood T cells in healthy people across ages. A second PCR, run for about 7 to 12 cycles, used a sample-barcoded 5' primer plus a J-beta primer mix. MiXCR, run by TCRdb on the 5' RACE reads, gives a single entry per CDR3 protein. Among some 710,000 distinct CDR3 sequences listed, about 45% were seen once. Sequencing was carried out using blood. The receptor set was obtained from a man at least 80 years old in good health.

The chain links TRBV29-1 to TRBJ2-3; D is ambiguous. The CDR3 totals 16 residues. V was cut by 1 base and J by 0 bases, with 14 bases left in between. The germline V gene has CDR1 SQVTM and CDR2 ANQGSEA. CDR3 nucleotides: TGCAGCGTTGAAGGAGGTCAGCAGCCTAGCACAGATACGCAGTATTTT. This translates into CSVEGGQQPSTDTQYF.

This clonotype showed up many times. This chain connects TRBV12-3 or TRBV12-4 to TRBJ2-7, with 7 bases fitting TRBD2. The CDR3 is 14 residues long. V was clipped by 3 bases and J by 3 bases; unmatched bases: 5. The chain's CDR3 is CASSFLAGDYEQYF. The CDR3 DNA is TGTGCCAGCAGTTTTCTCGCGGGAGACTACGAGCAGTACTTC.

The table lists this clonotype with many counts. The rearrangement uses TRBV29-1 and TRBJ2-3, with a weak D call TRBD2 (6 bases). The germline V and J ends were trimmed by 5 bases and 10 bases, with 22 bases remaining between them. Germline CDR1 SQVTM, CDR2 ANQGSEA. This CDR3 comprises 14 residues. CDR3 in DNA: TGCAGCGTTACCCGGGACTCCCGCACCCGGGCGCAGTATTTT. Protein: CSVTRDSRTRAQYF.

The J gene is TRBJ1-6, the V gene TRBV12-3 or TRBV12-4; 11 bases line up with TRBD1. V gave up 3 bases and J gave up 9 bases; unmatched junction bases: 1. This CDR3 is 14 amino acids long. The CDR3: CASSFGTGGSPLHF. The CDR3 DNA follows: TGTGCCAGCAGTTTCGGGACAGGGGGTTCACCCCTCCACTTT.

The chain uses TRBV7-3 and TRBJ2-1; maybe TRBD2 (6 bases). This CDR3 region has 15 residues. Trimming removed 4 bases from V and 5 bases from J, with 15 bases in between. Germline CDR1 reads SGHTA; CDR2 reads FQGTGA. The CDR3 protein is CASSSTPGENNEQFF. As DNA, the CDR3 is TGTGCCAGCAGCTCCACACCGGGGGAGAACAATGAGCAGTTCTTC.

Only a few counts were recorded for this clonotype. The V gene is TRBV20-1, the J gene TRBJ2-5, with 12 bases aligning to TRBD1. The CDR3 is made up of 13 amino acids. Germline V gene lookup returns CDR1 DFQATT and CDR2 SNEGSKA (reference sequence). The junction had 9 bases not matched to a gene; V was cut back by 5 bases and J by 11 bases. The CDR3 DNA reads TGCAGTGCTCCCGGGACAGGGGGCAGAGAGCAGTACTTC. Its translation is CSAPGTGGREQYF.

This chain uses TRBV6-5 with TRBJ2-1; TRBD1 matches 7 bases. Germline V gene sequence: CDR1 MNHEY, CDR2 SVGAGI. This CDR3 has 15 residues. The J segment lost 5 bases and the V segment lost 5 bases, leaving 9 bases of the junction unmatched. In DNA, the CDR3 is TGTGCCAGCAGTCCCGGGACAGCGGTTAACAATGAGCAGTTCTTC. Translated: CASSPGTAVNNEQFF.

The V call is TRBV7-9, the J call TRBJ1-1, with D perhaps matching TRBD1 (6 bases). The ends were cut back, 0 bases at V and 4 bases at J, with 12 bases in the middle. Germline V CDR1 and CDR2: SEHNR, FQNEAQ (reference sequence). The CDR3 covers 15 residues. The CDR3: CASSLATGMGTEAFF. In nucleotides, the CDR3 is TGTGCCAGCAGCTTAGCTACAGGGATGGGCACTGAAGCTTTCTTT.

The CDR3 loop reads CATSRRTGSYNEQFF. In DNA form, the CDR3 reads TGTGCCACCAGCAGAAGGACAGGGTCCTACAATGAGCAGTTCTTC. The chain links TRBV15 to TRBJ2-1, with 8 nucleotides matching TRBD1. Trimming removed 2 bases from V and 1 base from J; junction bases left unmatched: 1. The CDR3 covers 15 residues. CDR1 and CDR2 from the germline V gene are LNHNV and YYDKDF (reference sequence).

This clonotype was counted between two and nine times. The chain combines TRBV9 with TRBJ2-3; D is uncertain. Germline CDR1 is SGDLS and CDR2 is YYNGEE. This CDR3 is 14 amino acids long. V was trimmed by 0 bases and J by 4 bases, leaving 9 bases between them. In nucleotides, the CDR3 is TGTGCCAGCAGCGTAGTTGCCGGCGCAGATACGCAGTATTTT. This gives the protein CASSVVAGADTQYF.

The CDR3 here is CSVDVATEAFF. For the CDR3, the DNA is TGCAGCGTTGACGTGGCTACTGAAGCTTTCTTT. The V and J genes are TRBV29-1 and TRBJ1-1; D is unresolved. Germline lookup yields CDR1 SQVTM and CDR2 ANQGSEA. The CDR3 is 11 amino acids. V dropped 3 bases and J dropped 5 bases, with 7 bases sitting between them.

The chain couples TRBV13 to TRBJ2-1; D gene uncertain. V was trimmed by 7 bases and J by 13 bases, leaving 32 bases between them. Germline V lookup: CDR1 PRHDT, CDR2 FYEKMQ (reference sequence). The CDR3 sequence is 17 residues long. In nucleotides, the CDR3 is TGTGCCAGCACCTGGCTTAGCAACCACTTCCGCTGTCAAGTCCAGTTCTTC. This codes for CASTWLSNHFRCQVQFF.

This clonotype was seen a few times. The chain has TRBV7-8 and TRBJ2-7; D remains unclear. The CDR3 extends over 14 amino acids. CDR1 SGHVS and CDR2 FQNEAQ come from the germline V gene. Trimming cost V 10 bases and J 3 bases, with 19 bases left between them. CDR3 sequence reads: CATSMPGQSYEQYF. The DNA for the CDR3 is TGTGCCACCTCGATGCCGGGCCAAAGCTACGAGCAGTACTTC.

The chain links TRBV30 to TRBJ2-5; weak D call: TRBD2 (6 bases). This CDR3 has 16 amino acids. The V end lost 0 bases, the J end lost 5 bases, and 19 bases lay between the germline ends. Germline values: CDR1 GTSNPN, CDR2 SVGIG (reference sequence). The chain's CDR3 is CAWSVPIRASDETQYF. The CDR3 coding sequence is TGTGCCTGGAGTGTCCCTATTCGGGCTAGCGACGAGACCCAGTACTTC.

A few counts support this clonotype. The chain recombines TRBV12-3 or TRBV12-4 with TRBJ2-7, with 7 bases aligning to TRBD1. This CDR3 region has 14 residues. Unmatched junction bases numbered 7, after V lost 5 bases and J lost 3 bases. The CDR3 DNA sequence: TGTGCCAGCAGTAACGACAGGGTCTTCTACGAGCAGTACTTC. Amino acids: CASSNDRVFYEQYF.

The chain joins TRBV29-1 to TRBJ1-2, with D possibly being TRBD1 (5 bases). V was clipped by 3 bases and J by 3 bases, with 11 bases between them. Germline assignment: CDR1 SQVTM and CDR2 ANQGSEA. The CDR3 extends over 13 amino acids. The CDR3 loop is CSVEGGSYYGYTF. CDR3 nucleotides: TGCAGCGTTGAGGGGGGTTCCTACTATGGCTACACCTTC.

The chain uses TRBV27 and TRBJ2-1, with D maybe TRBD1 (6 bases). CDR1 and CDR2 from the germline V gene are MNHEY and SMNVEV (reference sequence). The CDR3 has 16 residues. V lost 9 bases and J lost 1, with 19 bases in between. CDR3 bases: TGTGCCAGTAAACTGTTACAGGGTGGGTCCTACAATGAGCAGTTCTTC. Translation: CASKLLQGGSYNEQFF.

This clonotype was counted a few times. V usage is TRBV9 and J usage is TRBJ2-2; perhaps TRBD1 as D (5 bases). This CDR3 contains 15 residues. Trimming took off 0 bases at V and 3 bases at J, with 9 bases between the two ends. The germline V gene has CDR1 SGDLS and CDR2 YYNGEE. DNA of the CDR3: TGTGCCAGCAGCGTAGAAGGGGCGTACACCGGGGAGCTGTTTTTT. Translating it yields CASSVEGAYTGELFF.

This clonotype was detected only a few times. The chain uses TRBV7-2 and TRBJ2-1; D remains unclear. In germline, CDR1 is SGHTA, CDR2 FQGNSA. This CDR3 contains 16 residues. Trimming shortened V by 5 bases and J by 9 bases, and 23 bases separated the two germline ends. CDR3 sequence reads: CASSPASSRFPIEQFF. The CDR3 nucleotides are TGTGCCAGCAGCCCCGCCTCCTCTAGATTCCCGATTGAGCAGTTCTTC.

This clonotype has only a few counts. The chain employs TRBV20-1 and TRBJ1-1; no firm D call. Germline CDR1 and CDR2: DFQATT and SNEGSKA (reference sequence). The V gene lost 6 bases and the J gene lost 4 bases, with 21 bases spanning the gap. This CDR3 spans 15 amino acids. CDR3 coding DNA: TGCAGTGCCATCGCTGGAAACGGCCCCGGCACTGAAGCTTTCTTT. Translating it yields CSAIAGNGPGTEAFF.

The gene calls are TRBV29-1 and TRBJ2-1; a weak D match, TRBD2 (6 bases). Germline assignment: CDR1 SQVTM and CDR2 ANQGSEA. CDR3 size: 15 residues. Trimming took off 7 bases at V and 0 bases at J, with 16 bases between the two ends. The CDR3 coding sequence is TGCAGCGCTACCACTAGCTCCTACTCCTACAATGAGCAGTTCTTC. It is translated as CSATTSSYSYNEQFF.